This T cell receptor beta chain was retrieved from a study of T-cell reconstitution after alpha-beta-depleted transplantation in children (dated by TCRdb to 2016 to 2017). About the study as a whole: Using TCR repertoire profiling, the study quantitatively followed how T-cell immune reconstitution unfolded in children after TCRalphabeta/CD19-depleted allogeneic hematopoietic cell transplantation.

Receptor libraries were prepared by PCR. Sequenced on an Illumina HiSeq 2500. TCR library preparation used molecular barcoding, with unique molecular identifiers applied to normalize quantification of the TCRbeta repertoire. The public reads were run again by TCRdb, first through fastp at Q25 and then through MiXCR, and only productive beta chains were kept. Rows are combined by CDR3 protein, so each entry shows the most common genes and DNA. In all, the sample holds more than 200,000 distinct CDR3 sequences, and 9.7% of those were seen once. The ten most abundant clones make up about 4.9% of the sample. This clonotype has just a few counts. Its antigen is still unknown. No base qualities exist here, and no much larger clone lies one base off it. The sequences come from PBMCs from the stem cell graft donor, collected from the stem cell graft. This TCR was sampled from a human donor who donated a stem cell graft to a child with SCID.

The CDR3 amino acid sequence is: CASSPPGGIGNTIYF. The nucleotides are TGTGCCAGCTCACCCCCCGGAGGGATCGGAAACACCATATATTTT. This receptor chain uses TRBV18 and TRBJ1-3; there is no confident call for the D gene. The CDR3 starts with the cysteine, ends with the phenylalanine, and has 15 residues. Of the read, only the CDR3 DNA is kept; its 45 bases are in frame from base 1. At the junction V is shortened by 3 bases and J by 4 bases, with 13 bases in between. CDR1 and CDR2 are drawn from the germline V gene: KGHSH, LQKENI.